These 27 T cell receptor beta chains originate from one sample sequenced in a study of monozygotic twins with inflammatory bowel disease. TCRdb re-called the 5' RACE reads and gives one entry per CDR3 protein, without DNA. The sample spans more than 120,000 distinct CDR3 sequences; the ten largest clones claim approximately 2.5%. Material: blood. Receptor source: a human donor with ulcerative colitis or Crohn's disease, or a healthy co-twin of an affected twin (not recorded which).

V is TRBV4-1 and J is TRBJ2-1. The CDR3 covers 14 residues. Germline-derived CDR1 and CDR2 are MGHRA and YSYEKL. CDR3 sequence reads: CASSQVGRYNEQFF.

The V gene is TRBV20-1, the J gene TRBJ1-1; TCRdb selects TRBD1, and the lack of DNA leaves this call unchecked. Germline-derived CDR1 and CDR2 are DFQATT and SNEGSKA (reference sequence). The CDR3 is 13 residues long. The CDR3 region is CSALGHLNTEAFF.

V usage is TRBV12-3 or TRBV12-4 and J usage is TRBJ2-3; lacking DNA, the TRBD2 call made by TCRdb goes unchecked. CDR3 length: 15 amino acids. The CDR3 here is CASSSRRSYTDTQYF.

This rearrangement joins TRBV5-1 to TRBJ2-3; the D call from TCRdb, TRBD1, cannot be confirmed without DNA. The length of the CDR3 is 14 residues. Germline loops: CDR1 SGHRS, CDR2 YFSETQ. The CDR3 reads CASSLGQGVTTQYF.

The J gene is TRBJ2-7, the V gene TRBV20-1; the D call of TRBD1 rests on TCRdb alone, since no DNA is present to check it. CDR3 length: 13 residues. The germline gives CDR1 DFQATT, CDR2 SNEGSKA (reference sequence). The CDR3 region is CSAGDRLTYEQYF.

The chain carries TRBV5-1 and TRBJ1-1. The V gene's germline CDR1 is SGHRS and CDR2 YFSETQ. The CDR3 runs 11 residues. This CDR3 is CASSLNTEAFF.

The V and J genes are TRBV6-1 and TRBJ2-4; absent DNA, TCRdb's TRBD1 call cannot be checked. There are 15 residues in the CDR3. Germline V gives CDR1 MNHNS, CDR2 SASEGT. CDR3 in amino acids: CASTSGGIAKNIQYF.

The chain is built from TRBV7-2 and TRBJ2-3. The CDR3 is made up of 11 amino acids. Germline V gene lookup returns CDR1 SGHTA and CDR2 FQGNSA. The chain's CDR3 is CASSLKYGQYF.

The J gene is TRBJ1-2, the V gene TRBV6-5. Germline lookup yields CDR1 MNHEY and CDR2 SVGAGI. The CDR3 consists of 14 residues. CDR3 in amino acids: CASSSLLTLWGYTF.

The genes are TRBV7-2 and TRBJ2-2. This CDR3 has 14 amino acids. Germline V gene sequence: CDR1 SGHTA, CDR2 FQGNSA. CDR3 in amino acids: CASSPSANTGELFF.

This chain connects TRBV20-1 to TRBJ1-6; absent DNA, TCRdb's TRBD1 call cannot be checked. The CDR3 extends over 14 amino acids. Looked up from germline, CDR1 is DFQATT and CDR2 is SNEGSKA (reference sequence). CDR3 sequence: CSAKDREDNSPLHF.

The chain combines TRBV20-1 with TRBJ2-7; TCRdb's D gene call, TRBD1, goes unchecked for lack of DNA. This CDR3 region has 14 residues. Germline assignment: CDR1 DFQATT and CDR2 SNEGSKA (reference sequence). CDR3 sequence reads: CSAHYPGFGYEQYF.

The rearrangement joins TRBV5-6 to TRBJ1-1. This CDR3 contains 16 residues. Germline loops: CDR1 SGHDT, CDR2 YYEEEE. CDR3 sequence: CASRTGLRPKNTEAFF. The full variable domain, with the rest looked up from reference TRBV5-6 and TRBJ1-1, is DAGVTQSPTHLIKTRGQQVTLRCSPKSGHDTVSWYQQALGQGPQFIFQYYEEEERQRGNFPDRFSGHQFPNYSSELNVNALLLGDSALYLCASRTGLRPKNTEAFFGQGTRLTVV.

J is TRBJ2-6 and V is TRBV25-1; absent DNA, TCRdb's TRBD1 call cannot be checked. CDR1 is MGHDK and CDR2 is SYGVNS in the germline V gene. The CDR3 totals 19 residues. This chain's CDR3 is CASIRHGTGILTGANVLTF.

The chain couples TRBV5-1 to TRBJ1-1. This CDR3 comprises 14 residues. The germline V gene has CDR1 SGHRS and CDR2 YFSETQ. CDR3 amino acids: CASSFGGTNTEAFF.

The V call is TRBV20-1, the J call TRBJ1-4. The V gene's germline CDR1 is DFQATT and CDR2 SNEGSKA (reference sequence). CDR3 length equals 13 residues. CDR3 in amino acids: CSATRTTNEKLFF.

This sequence joins TRBV2 and TRBJ2-7; TCRdb indicates TRBD2, and absent DNA this call remains unverified. This CDR3 contains 15 residues. CDR1 SNHLY and CDR2 FYNNEI come from the germline V gene. This CDR3 is CASSERGLYPHEQYF.

The chain recombines TRBV7-2 with TRBJ1-2. The CDR3 has 15 residues. The germline V gene encodes CDR1 SGHTA and CDR2 FQGNSA. The CDR3 here is CASSTRRSKNYGYTF. The variable domain in full, completed from reference TRBV7-2 and TRBJ1-2, reads GAGVSQSPSNKVTEKGKDVELRCDPISGHTALYWYRQSLGQGLEFLIYFQGNSAPDKSGLPSDRFSAERTGGSVSTLTIQRTQQEDSAVYLCASSTRRSKNYGYTFGSGTRLTVV.

This chain links TRBV5-4 with TRBJ2-1; TCRdb selects TRBD1, and the lack of DNA leaves this call unchecked. The germline V gene encodes CDR1 SGHNT and CDR2 YYREEE (reference sequence). The length of the CDR3 is 15 residues. CDR3 sequence: CASSNRGSSYNEQFF.

The chain carries TRBV5-1 and TRBJ1-1; TCRdb outputs TRBD1, but without DNA this stays unchecked. Germline V gives CDR1 SGHRS, CDR2 YFSETQ. The CDR3 totals 14 residues. The CDR3 spells CASSLEGAVTEAFF.

This chain links TRBV18 with TRBJ2-1. In germline, CDR1 is KGHSH, CDR2 LQKENI. The CDR3 runs 15 residues. CDR3 sequence: CASSSTGDSYNEQFF.

The rearrangement joins TRBV28 to TRBJ2-1. Per the germline V gene, CDR1 is MDHEN and CDR2 is SYDVKM. The CDR3 length is 12 residues. The CDR3 protein is CASSFPNNEQFF.

V is TRBV7-3 and J is TRBJ2-3; TCRdb's D gene call, TRBD1, goes unchecked for lack of DNA. The germline V gene has CDR1 SGHTA and CDR2 FQGTGA. This CDR3 spans 15 amino acids. CDR3 in amino acids: CASSGDRIRTDTQYF.

The V and J genes are TRBV7-8 and TRBJ1-1; the TCRdb D gene call, TRBD1, has no DNA to confirm it. Germline assignment: CDR1 SGHVS and CDR2 FQNEAQ. This CDR3 is 15 amino acids long. The chain's CDR3 is CASSPRPQGRTEAFF.

The V call is TRBV7-2, the J call TRBJ1-6. Germline values: CDR1 SGHTA, CDR2 FQGNSA. CDR3 length: 12 residues. The CDR3 region is CASSFVNSPLHF.

This sequence joins TRBV20-1 and TRBJ1-6. CDR1 and CDR2 (germline): DFQATT, SNEGSKA (reference sequence). This CDR3 has 12 amino acids. The CDR3 loop is CSASNTLSPLHF.

This chain uses TRBV5-4 with TRBJ2-3. The CDR3 contains 14 residues. Germline V gives CDR1 SGHNT, CDR2 YYREEE (reference sequence). The CDR3 is CASSLAGVRGTQYF.